This T cell receptor beta chain was found in a study of regulatory T cells in long-lasting Graves disease. Specified time point: newly diagnosed GD, antithyroid drugs for less than 3 months. Construction of the TCR library relied on RNA isolated from PBMCs. This CDR3 region has 13 residues. CDR1 and CDR2 from the germline V gene are DFQATT and SNEGSKA (reference sequence). CDR3-region Arm-PCR and iRepertoire HTBI primers produced the TCR beta libraries. TCRdb re-called the multiplex PCR reads with MiXCR, one entry per CDR3 protein. The repertoire has 400,000 to 500,000 distinct CDR3 sequences, 15% to 20% of them found once; the top ten carry about 10%. A few counts support this clonotype. This may be a read error, as it is one base from a much larger clone. Given the absence of the conserved phenylalanine or tryptophan at the CDR3 end, a read error is likely. The sample also formed part of further work on T cells in Graves' hyperthyroidism and ophthalmopathy.

The sequence was collected from a woman younger than 45 with Graves disease. This chain joins TRBV20-1 and TRBJ2-7, with 7 bases matching TRBD1. The sequencing used peripheral blood mononuclear cells (PBMCs), collected at new diagnosis, from a patient treated with antithyroid drugs. The CDR3: CSSPGQSADEQYL. The CDR3 nucleotides read TGCTCTTCGCCGGGACAGTCTGCGGACGAGCAGTACCTC.